The 23 T cell receptor beta chains in this list originate from one sample, sequenced in a study of T cell clones after liver transplantation. Assay used: immunoSEQ multiplex PCR; TCRdb lists only in-frame clones, some missing. This table has around 6,100 clones, over 70% appearing once. Sequences were derived from CD8+ T cells from blood, sampled before liver transplant. The receptor source for this set is a human donor who received a liver transplant.

J is TRBJ2-1 and V is TRBV4-3, with no clear D. This CDR3 spans 11 amino acids. Germline V lookup: CDR1 LGHNA, CDR2 YSLEER. CDR3 sequence (DNA): TGCGCGCCAGCTCTCGAAAATGAGCAGTTCTTC. The encoded protein is CAPALENEQFF.

This chain joins TRBV30 and TRBJ2-2; no firm D call. V was pared by 0 bases and J by 5 bases, with 7 bases between. Germline V gene lookup returns CDR1 GTSNPN and CDR2 SVGIG (reference sequence). This CDR3 contains 13 residues. The CDR3 sequence is CAWSVSLTGELFF. CDR3 DNA sequence: TGTGCCTGGAGTGTTAGTTTAACCGGGGAGCTGTTTTTT. Full variable domain (missing parts from reference TRBV30 and TRBJ2-2): SQTIHQWPATLVQPVGSPLSLECTVEGTSNPNLYWYRQAAGRGLQLLFYSVGIGQISSEVPQNLSASRPQDRQFILSSKKLLLSDSGFYLCAWSVSLTGELFFGEGSRLTVL.

The CDR3 spells CAWSIAAPNTEAFF. CDR3 nucleotides: TGTGCCTGGAGTATAGCAGCTCCGAACACTGAAGCTTTCTTT. The V and J genes are TRBV30 and TRBJ1-1, with unresolved D. The V and J ends lost 2 bases and 1 base respectively, with 11 bases between them. Germline V gives CDR1 GTSNPN, CDR2 SVGIG (reference sequence). The CDR3 extends over 14 amino acids.

A remark on this clone: The same CDR3 arises from other DNA sequences in this sample as well. The chain has TRBV7-3 and TRBJ2-2; D is perhaps TRBD2 (6 bases). Germline V gene data show CDR1 as SGHTA and CDR2 as FQGTGA. V was trimmed by 5 bases and J by 1 base, leaving 11 bases between them. The CDR3 consists of 15 residues. The CDR3, as DNA: TGTGCCAGCAGCCTCCTCGGGGGGAACACCGGGGAGCTGTTTTTT. Translation: CASSLLGGNTGELFF.

The chain links TRBV7-2 to TRBJ2-5; 7 nucleotides line up with TRBD1. Germline CDR1 reads SGHTA; CDR2 reads FQGNSA. The CDR3 covers 16 residues. The ends lost 5 bases at V and 0 bases at J; junction bases unmatched: 9. This chain's CDR3 is CASSPLTGSYQETQYF. The DNA for the CDR3 is TGTGCCAGCAGCCCATTGACAGGGTCGTACCAAGAGACCCAGTACTTC.

The genes are TRBV6-5 and TRBJ2-2; D unclear. The germline gives CDR1 MNHEY, CDR2 SVGAGI. V was shortened by 6 bases and J by 4 bases, with 9 bases between the two germline ends. The CDR3 extends over 13 amino acids. The CDR3 bases are TGTGCCAGCAGCATCTCGGGCACCGGGGAGCTGTTTTTT. This translates into CASSISGTGELFF.

The V call is TRBV4-2, the J call TRBJ2-7, with 9 bases aligning to TRBD2. In germline, CDR1 is LGHNA, CDR2 YNFKEQ. The CDR3 has 15 amino acids. Germline trimming cut 0 bases from V and 5 bases from J; bases unmatched to any gene: 5. The CDR3 DNA reads as TGTGCCAGCAGCCAAGAAGCTAGCGGGGCTGACGAGCAGTACTTC. Translated: CASSQEASGADEQYF.

This chain joins TRBV4-2 and TRBJ2-5; a weak D match, TRBD2 (5 bases). The germline CDR1 and CDR2 sequences are LGHNA and YNFKEQ. There are 15 residues in the CDR3. The V gene lost 4 bases and the J gene lost 3 bases, with 15 bases spanning the gap. The DNA for the CDR3 is TGTGCCAGCAGCCTGCGTAGGAGGTCGGAAGAGACCCAGTACTTC. Translating gives CASSLRRRSEETQYF.

This clone has just one count. This chain joins TRBV29-1 and TRBJ2-7, with D possibly matching TRBD2 (6 bases). V dropped 7 bases and J dropped 6 bases, with 25 bases sitting between them. Germline V gives CDR1 SQVTM, CDR2 ANQGSEA. This CDR3 is 15 amino acids long. CDR3 nucleotide sequence: TGCAGCGCTCAGGCGGGACTCTCCGGTCGCGTCGAGCAGTACTTC. The encoded protein is CSAQAGLSGRVEQYF.

Judged by abundance, this clone is medium-sized. This chain connects TRBV11-2 to TRBJ2-5; 13 bases align to TRBD2. The CDR3 runs to 16 residues. Losses at the gene ends were 3 bases for V and 3 bases for J; bases not matched to a gene: 4. CDR1 is SGHAT and CDR2 is FQNNGV in the germline V gene. The CDR3 here is CASSFMTSGGKETQYF. The CDR3 DNA follows: TGTGCCAGCAGCTTCATGACTAGCGGGGGGAAAGAGACCCAGTACTTC.

This sequence joins TRBV6-5 and TRBJ2-3, with 9 bases identical to TRBD1. CDR3 length equals 15 residues. CDR1 is MNHEY and CDR2 is SVGAGI in the germline V gene. J lost 5 bases, V lost 0 bases, and 3 bases had no gene match. The CDR3 region is CASSYSDRGEDTQYF. The CDR3 DNA is TGTGCCAGCAGTTACTCGGACAGGGGTGAAGATACGCAGTATTTT.

The V gene is TRBV2, the J gene TRBJ1-5, with unresolved D. CDR1 and CDR2 (germline): SNHLY, FYNNEI. The CDR3 is 14 amino acids. Trimming removed 4 bases at V and 4 bases at J, with 11 bases between. The chain's CDR3 is CASSGLRDNQPQHF. The CDR3 DNA sequence: TGTGCCAGCAGTGGATTAAGGGATAATCAGCCCCAGCATTTT.

The DNA for the CDR3 is TGTGCCAGCAGTTACACCCCCCGGTACGAGCAGTACTTC. Its protein is CASSYTPRYEQYF. The chain joins TRBV6-5 to TRBJ2-7; D uncertain. This CDR3 region has 13 residues. Germline V lookup: CDR1 MNHEY, CDR2 SVGAGI. The V and J ends lost 2 bases and 4 bases respectively, with 9 bases between them.

There are a few counts of this clone. This chain connects TRBV9 to TRBJ2-7, with no clear D. The CDR3 contains 14 residues. V lost 4 bases and J lost 1, with 12 bases in between. Germline CDR1 and CDR2: SGDLS and YYNGEE. DNA for the CDR3: TGTGCCAGCAGCCCTGATTCTAGGTCCTACGAGCAGTACTTC. It codes for CASSPDSRSYEQYF.

This chain links TRBV13 with TRBJ1-2; TRBD1 matches 8 bases. The CDR3 totals 19 residues. Per germline, CDR1 PRHDT and CDR2 FYEKMQ (reference sequence). The V and J ends lost 1 base and 6 bases, in that order; junction bases with no gene match: 19. CDR3 loop: CASSLVANPPPDRANGYTF. The CDR3 DNA sequence: TGTGCCAGCAGCTTAGTCGCTAACCCCCCCCCGGACAGGGCAAATGGCTACACCTTC.

The chain recombines TRBV30 with TRBJ2-2; D possibly corresponds to TRBD1 (6 bases). The V and J ends lost 7 bases and 3 bases respectively, with 15 bases between them. This CDR3 contains 14 residues. CDR1 is GTSNPN and CDR2 is SVGIG in the germline V gene (reference sequence). Written as DNA, the CDR3 is TGTGCCTCCCCGGGACACCGCGACACCGGGGAGCTGTTTTTT. This codes for CASPGHRDTGELFF.

This clone was counted between two and nine times. This chain uses TRBV13 with TRBJ2-3; D is perhaps TRBD1 (5 bases). V was shortened by 5 bases and J by 0 bases, with 9 bases between the two germline ends. Germline CDR1 is PRHDT and CDR2 is FYEKMQ (reference sequence). The length of the CDR3 is 14 residues. CDR3 in DNA: TGTGCCAGCAGCATAAGGGGAAGCACAGATACGCAGTATTTT. Its protein is CASSIRGSTDTQYF.

This rearrangement joins TRBV7-9 to TRBJ1-3; D is perhaps TRBD1 (6 bases). Germline CDR1 and CDR2: SEHNR and FQNEAQ (reference sequence). The CDR3 has 16 residues. Trimming shortened V by 5 bases and J by 3 bases, and 17 bases separated the two germline ends. In DNA, the CDR3 is TGTGCCAGCAGCCAAAGTCCAGGGGCAGGTGGAAACACCATATATTTT. This sequence encodes CASSQSPGAGGNTIYF.

By sample fraction, this clone is medium-sized. V and J are TRBV6-4 and TRBJ2-7; D possibly corresponds to TRBD2 (6 bases). CDR1 MRHNA and CDR2 SNTAGT come from the germline V gene. The CDR3 loop spans 14 amino acids. With 3 bases removed from V and 3 bases from J, the gap between germline ends came to 12 bases. The CDR3 region has the DNA TGTGCCAGCAGTGATACCCTGGGGGGCTACGAGCAGTACTTC. This encodes CASSDTLGGYEQYF.

The CDR3 nucleotides read TGTGCCAGCAGCCAAGGAGGTAGCGGAGTTTACAATGAGCAGTTCTTC. Protein: CASSQGGSGVYNEQFF. This sequence joins TRBV9 and TRBJ2-1; D is perhaps TRBD2 (6 bases). This CDR3 spans 16 amino acids. Germline V gene sequence: CDR1 SGDLS, CDR2 YYNGEE. Between the trimmed V and J ends, which lost 4 bases and 4 bases, there was a span of 18 bases.

J is TRBJ2-1 and V is TRBV9, with 7 bases lining up with TRBD1. The CDR3 length is 14 residues. Germline CDR1 reads SGDLS; CDR2 reads YYNGEE. V trimming: 3 bases; J trimming: 5 bases; junction bases outside the gene matches: 5. In nucleotides, the CDR3 is TGTGCCAGCAGCGCCCTCACAGGGGACAATGAGCAGTTCTTC. It yields the protein CASSALTGDNEQFF.

The chain couples TRBV4-3 to TRBJ1-1; the match to TRBD1 covers 7 bases. The CDR3 spans 14 residues. Germline V gives CDR1 LGHNA, CDR2 YSLEER. J gave up 6 bases and V 0 bases, and 4 bases lay outside the gene matches. The CDR3 DNA follows: TGCGCCAGCAGCCAAGAACAGGGGCTGTCTGAAGCTTTCTTT. Its protein product is CASSQEQGLSEAFF.

The CDR3 is CASSQSSRGRGSPLHF. The CDR3 DNA is TGCGCCAGCAGCCAGTCATCCAGGGGACGGGGTTCACCCCTCCACTTT. The chain couples TRBV4-3 to TRBJ1-6; possible D gene TRBD1, 6 bases. Germline loops: CDR1 LGHNA, CDR2 YSLEER. CDR3 length equals 16 residues. The V end was cut by 3 bases, the J end by 9 bases, with 18 bases between.